The 3 T cell receptor beta chains below come from one sample, sequenced in a study of tissue T cells after allogeneic stem cell transplantation (dated by TCRdb to 2021 to 2024). Sample time point, as interpreted from the label and publication: human tissue collected at research (rapid) autopsy. Receptor libraries were prepared by the immunoSEQ multiplex PCR assay. The table comes from immuneACCESS by way of TCRdb, which keeps in-frame sequences with V and J called. Part of the clones is missing from these tables; in studies checked, under half for an unresolved V gene and the rest for unknown reasons. This sample comprises 7,500 to 10,000 clones, roughly 60% of them detected only once. Around 10% of the sample is in the top ten clones. The sample consisted of tissue from the jejunum, taken at autopsy. These receptors all come from a woman between 18 and 55 years old with breast cancer.

This clone was found a few times. The gene calls are TRBV21-1 and TRBJ1-2. TRBV21-1 is a documented pseudogene. The CDR3 is 17 residues long. The CDR3 DNA sequence: TGTGCCAGCAGCGGAGCCAGGACCTTTTTACAGAGCTATGGCTACACCTTC. Amino acids: CASSGARTFLQSYGYTF.

The gene calls are TRBV11-3 and TRBJ2-5; no firm D call. Trimming stripped 2 bases from V and 1 base from J, with 5 bases between. Germline lookup yields CDR1 SGHNT and CDR2 YENEEA. This CDR3 is built from 13 residues. The CDR3, as DNA: TGTGCCAGCAGCTTATCAAGCCAAGAGACCCAGTACTTC. Encoded protein: CASSLSSQETQYF.

The chain recombines TRBV5-8 with TRBJ2-7; D is possibly TRBD1 or TRBD2 (5 bases each). Germline V gene data show CDR1 as SGHTS and CDR2 as YDEGEE. The length of the CDR3 is 15 residues. Trimming left V 2 bases short and J 3 bases short, with 15 bases between. The CDR3 DNA follows: TGTGCCAGCAGCTTTCGGGGTACGACAGTCTACGAGCAGTACTTC. Its translation is CASSFRGTTVYEQYF.